One and the same sample provided the 14 T cell receptor beta chains below, sequenced in a study of OX40 agonist ivuxolimab in advanced cancers. Data came from immunoSEQ multiplex PCR; TCRdb stores just in-frame clones and leaves some out. The table has tens of thousands of clones, around 87% seen once. The input for sequencing was CD4+ or CD8+ T cells sorted from blood, taken in a trial of the OX40 agonist ivuxolimab. These receptor sequences come from an adult with an advanced solid tumor such as melanoma, head and neck, liver or kidney cancer.

The chain carries TRBV10-1 and TRBJ2-7; D not resolved. Trimming removed 6 bases at V and 3 bases at J, with 15 bases between. The CDR3 consists of 14 residues. Germline-derived CDR1 and CDR2 are WNHNN and SYGVQD (reference sequence). Here the CDR3 reads CASSGSGGDYEQYF. DNA for the CDR3: TGCGCCAGCAGCGGCTCTGGCGGAGACTACGAGCAGTACTTC.

This clone was recorded only once. The chain combines TRBV6-5 with TRBJ1-2, with D unresolved. The CDR3 covers 15 residues. Trimming pared 6 bases from V and 0 bases from J, leaving 14 bases between. The germline gives CDR1 MNHEY, CDR2 SVGAGI. The CDR3 spells CASSIDRNPNYGYTF. CDR3 sequence (DNA): TGTGCCAGCAGCATCGACCGAAACCCTAACTATGGCTACACCTTC.

The sample holds one count of this clone. The chain links TRBV9 to TRBJ1-1, with D maybe TRBD1 (6 bases). This CDR3 comprises 12 residues. Per germline, CDR1 SGDLS and CDR2 YYNGEE. Trimming removed 4 bases at V and 11 bases at J, with 15 bases between. The CDR3 loop reads CASSMDGGAAFF. CDR3 coding DNA: TGTGCCAGCAGCATGGACGGGGGCGCCGCTTTCTTT.

The rearrangement uses TRBV2 and TRBJ1-1; D perhaps matches TRBD1 (6 bases). CDR1 and CDR2 (germline): SNHLY, FYNNEI. Trimming left V 6 bases short and J 0 bases short, with 11 bases between. This CDR3 is built from 14 residues. DNA of the CDR3: TGTGCCAGCAGGGTGGACAGCTTGAACACTGAAGCTTTCTTT. Protein: CASRVDSLNTEAFF.

Note on this clone: This sample also contains other DNA sequences that code for the same CDR3. This chain joins TRBV7-2 and TRBJ2-1, with D perhaps TRBD1 (6 bases). This CDR3 spans 15 amino acids. Between the trimmed V and J ends, which lost 1 base and 3 bases, there was a span of 10 bases. Germline values: CDR1 SGHTA, CDR2 FQGNSA. CDR3 DNA: TGTGCCAGCAGCTTAGTAGGGGGACGCTACAATGAGCAGTTCTTC. This gives the protein CASSLVGGRYNEQFF.

This clone was seen only once. This chain uses TRBV30 with TRBJ1-5; 7 nucleotides agree with TRBD1. The CDR3 is 16 amino acids. J gave up 6 bases and V 5 bases, and 16 bases lay outside the gene matches. Germline V gene sequence: CDR1 GTSNPN, CDR2 SVGIG (reference sequence). CDR3 protein: CAWGGPDREIGQPQHF. The CDR3, as DNA: TGTGCCTGGGGGGGGCCAGACAGGGAAATCGGTCAGCCCCAGCATTTT.

The chain carries TRBV6-5 and TRBJ2-7; 7 bases are a match to TRBD1. CDR1 and CDR2 from the germline V gene are MNHEY and SVGAGI. CDR3 length: 15 amino acids. V was clipped by 0 bases and J by 6 bases; unmatched bases: 8. CDR3 protein: CASSYSAGGGSEQYF. The CDR3 DNA is TGTGCCAGCAGTTACTCGGCAGGGGGTGGGTCCGAGCAGTACTTC.

The J gene is TRBJ1-2, the V gene TRBV7-2; 9 nucleotides agree with TRBD1. There are 17 residues in the CDR3. With 2 bases clipped from V and 2 bases from J, the junction kept 9 bases outside the gene matches. CDR1 is SGHTA, CDR2 FQGNSA, per germline. The CDR3 DNA reads TGTGCCAGCAGCTTATTGACTCCCGGGACAGGGAACTATGGCTACACCTTC. Its translation is CASSLLTPGTGNYGYTF.

CDR3: CATAGIYTEAFF. The CDR3 DNA reads TGTGCCACTGCAGGGATTTACACTGAAGCTTTCTTT. This sequence joins TRBV2 and TRBJ1-1; TRBD1 might be the D (5 bases). The CDR3 totals 12 residues. V was shortened by 10 bases and J by 3 bases, with 12 bases between the two germline ends. CDR1 is SNHLY and CDR2 is FYNNEI in the germline V gene.

In its sample, this clone was seen once. This chain uses TRBV20-1 with TRBJ1-1, with D perhaps TRBD1 (5 bases). CDR1 and CDR2 (germline): DFQATT, SNEGSKA (reference sequence). The ends were cut back, 5 bases at V and 10 bases at J, with 14 bases in the middle. This CDR3 contains 11 residues. The CDR3 region has the DNA TGCAGTGCTGGGGCAGGTAATCGAGCTTTCTTT. Its protein product is CSAGAGNRAFF.

The chain links TRBV29-1 to TRBJ1-3, with D maybe TRBD1 (5 bases). CDR1 and CDR2 (germline): SQVTM, ANQGSEA. Trimming took 6 bases from V and 2 from J, leaving 11 bases between them. The CDR3 runs to 13 residues. The CDR3 here is CSVRGAAGNTIYF. As DNA, the CDR3 is TGCAGCGTGAGGGGAGCCGCTGGAAACACCATATATTTT.

The rearrangement uses TRBV7-2 and TRBJ2-7; 8 positions match TRBD1. J gave up 5 bases and V 1 base, and 7 bases lay outside the gene matches. Germline-derived CDR1 and CDR2 are SGHTA and FQGNSA. The CDR3 sequence is 15 residues long. This CDR3 reads CASSLGGQAANEQYF. The CDR3 bases are TGTGCCAGCAGCTTAGGGGGACAGGCGGCCAACGAGCAGTACTTC.

The CDR3 sequence: CAWSFARGGLQETQYF. The CDR3 DNA reads TGTGCCTGGTCCTTTGCCCGGGGGGGGCTTCAAGAGACCCAGTACTTC. The chain combines TRBV30 with TRBJ2-5, with 8 positions matching TRBD2. CDR1 GTSNPN and CDR2 SVGIG come from the germline V gene (reference sequence). CDR3 size: 16 residues. Germline trimming cut 5 bases from V and 2 bases from J; bases unmatched to any gene: 13.

This clone has just a few counts. The V call is TRBV19, the J call TRBJ2-5; TRBD2 might be the D (5 bases). Germline assignment: CDR1 LNHDA and CDR2 SQIVND (reference sequence). V lost 3 bases to trimming and J lost 3 bases, with 11 bases between them. The CDR3 runs to 14 residues. The CDR3 here is CASSIRLLEETQYF. CDR3 coding DNA: TGTGCCAGTAGTATTAGACTACTCGAAGAGACCCAGTACTTC.